This T cell receptor (beta chain) derives from a study of blood T cells in healthy people across ages. Primers used in a second PCR of about 6 to 11 cycles were a sample-barcoded 5' primer and a J-beta primer mix. One entry per CDR3 protein results from TCRdb running MiXCR on the 5' RACE reads. The repertoire holds about 1.4 million distinct CDR3 sequences, with around 59% as singletons. This clonotype was seen a few times. The CDR3 has 15 amino acids. The junction had 5 bases not matched to a gene; V was cut back by 5 bases and J by 1 base. Germline V gene sequence: CDR1 SNHLY, CDR2 FYNNEI. The source material was blood. V gene TRBV2 combines with J gene TRBJ1-1; TRBD1 matches 9 bases. The TCR was taken from a man aged 18 to 29 in good health. CDR3 in amino acids: CASSWDRDGNTEAFF. DNA for the CDR3: TGTGCCAGCAGTTGGGACAGGGATGGGAACACTGAAGCTTTCTTT.